This T cell receptor (beta chain) emerged from a study of blood T cell repertoires in COVID-19. Looking at the study overall: The United States, Italy and Spain supplied acute and convalescent COVID-19 samples. T cells, B-cell-depleted T cells, or PBMCs provided the cDNA or gDNA that served as material.

In the original workflow: Reference gene primer amplification in the assay estimated nucleated cell counts. Profiling relied on immunoSEQ multiplex PCR, and the TCRdb table lists in-frame clones only, not all of them. D and trimming were read from the DNA, whereas the V and J calls and clone size are those reported in that table. The table records around 32,000 clones, about 86% of them present only once. Germline assignment: CDR1 MNHNY and CDR2 SVGAGI (reference sequence). CDR3 size: 14 residues. V was shortened by 5 bases and J by 2 bases, with 12 bases between the two germline ends. The gene calls are TRBV6-6 and TRBJ1-2; no firm D call. The sequencing input was peripheral blood. The TCR comes from a woman aged 80 or over with active or convalescent COVID-19. CDR3 in amino acids: CASSNFGSNYGYTF. The CDR3 DNA is TGTGCCAGCAGTAATTTTGGGAGCAACTATGGCTACACCTTC.